The entry below describes one TCR beta chain. This sample stems from a study of T cell responses to AZD1222 COVID-19 vaccine. This CDR3 region has 13 residues. The V gene lost 6 bases and the J gene lost 4 bases, with 13 bases spanning the gap. From germline, CDR1 is SGHNT and CDR2 YYREEE (reference sequence). The protocol was immunoSEQ multiplex PCR, while the TCRdb copy is restricted to in-frame clones and leaves out a portion. The profile shows about 130,000 clones, roughly nine tenths of them singletons. The chain couples TRBV5-4 to TRBJ1-2; no definite D call. The sample in question was peripheral blood, obtained 28 days after the second AZD1222 dose. This TCR came from an adult who received the AZD1222 COVID-19 vaccine. The CDR3 protein is CASNRAGGYGYTF. The CDR3 DNA is TGTGCCAGCAATCGGGCTGGCGGCTATGGCTACACCTTC. The full variable domain, in which reference TRBV5-4 and TRBJ1-2 provide the parts outside the CDR3, is ETGVTQSPTHLIKTRGQQVTLRCSSQSGHNTVSWYQQALGQGPQFIFQYYREEENGRGNFPPRFSGLQFPNYSSELNVNALELDDSALYLCASNRAGGYGYTFGSGTRLTVV.